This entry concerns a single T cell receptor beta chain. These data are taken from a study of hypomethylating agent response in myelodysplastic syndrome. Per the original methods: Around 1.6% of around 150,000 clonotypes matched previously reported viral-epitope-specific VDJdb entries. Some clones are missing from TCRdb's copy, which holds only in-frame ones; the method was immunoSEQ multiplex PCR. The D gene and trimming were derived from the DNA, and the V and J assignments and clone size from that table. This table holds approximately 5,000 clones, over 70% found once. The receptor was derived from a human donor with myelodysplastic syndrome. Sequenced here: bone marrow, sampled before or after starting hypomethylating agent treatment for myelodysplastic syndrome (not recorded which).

CDR3 bases: TGTGCCAGCAGCTTAACTGGGGCTAGCGGGGTGCATGAGCAGTTCTTC. This encodes CASSLTGASGVHEQFF. The chain has TRBV7-3 and TRBJ2-1; TRBD2 matches at 9 bases. Trimming took 0 bases from V and 8 from J; bases not matched to a gene: 8. This CDR3 has 16 amino acids. CDR1 and CDR2 from the germline V gene are SGHTA and FQGTGA.